This T cell receptor (beta chain) was sequenced for a study of OX40 agonist ivuxolimab in advanced cancers. Broader study findings: Partial responders dosed at 0.1-3.0 mg/kg displayed clonal expansion ranking among the lowest. A proportion of nonresponders additionally exhibited low normalized T-cell clonal expansion.

Sequenced by immunoSEQ multiplex PCR; TCRdb stores in-frame clones only, minus some. This table has approximately 61,000 clones, 87% appearing once. This CDR3 is 16 amino acids long. V lost 5 bases to trimming and J lost 0 bases, with 11 bases between them. Germline V lookup: CDR1 MDHEN, CDR2 SYDVKM. Regarding this clone: What it recognizes is unknown.

J is TRBJ2-6 and V is TRBV28, with unresolved D. Specimen: CD4+ or CD8+ T cells sorted from blood, collected in a trial of the OX40 agonist ivuxolimab. The receptor was derived from an adult with an advanced solid tumor such as melanoma, head and neck, liver or kidney cancer. The CDR3 region has the DNA TGTGCCAGCAGTGACCCAGCAGGCTCTGGGGCCAACGTCCTGACTTTC. The encoded protein is CASSDPAGSGANVLTF.